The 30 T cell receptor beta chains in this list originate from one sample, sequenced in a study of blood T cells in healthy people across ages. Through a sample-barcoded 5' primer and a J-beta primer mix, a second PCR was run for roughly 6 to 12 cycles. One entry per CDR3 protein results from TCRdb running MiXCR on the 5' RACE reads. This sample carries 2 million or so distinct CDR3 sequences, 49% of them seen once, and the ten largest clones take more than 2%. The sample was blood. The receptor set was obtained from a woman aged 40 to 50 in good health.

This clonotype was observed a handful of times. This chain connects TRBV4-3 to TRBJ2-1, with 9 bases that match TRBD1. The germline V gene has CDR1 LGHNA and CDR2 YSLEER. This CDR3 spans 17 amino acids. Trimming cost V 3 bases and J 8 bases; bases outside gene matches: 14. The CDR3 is CASSQRAGTGNKDEQFF. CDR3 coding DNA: TGCGCCAGCAGCCAGCGAGCCGGGACAGGGAATAAGGATGAGCAGTTCTTC.

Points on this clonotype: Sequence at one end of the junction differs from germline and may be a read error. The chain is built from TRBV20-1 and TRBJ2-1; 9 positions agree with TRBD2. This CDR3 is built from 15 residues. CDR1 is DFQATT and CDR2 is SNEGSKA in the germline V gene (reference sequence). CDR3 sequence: CSAGDPRGGGNEQFF. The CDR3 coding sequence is TGCAGTGCTGGAGATCCGCGGGGGGGCGGGAATGAGCAGTTCTTC.

The CDR3 DNA follows: TGTGCCAGCAGCTTAATAACGGGGGTGTACAATGAGCAGTTCTTC. This sequence encodes CASSLITGVYNEQFF. The chain is built from TRBV11-2 and TRBJ2-1, with D possibly being TRBD2 (6 bases). Per the germline V gene, CDR1 is SGHAT and CDR2 is FQNNGV. V lost 2 bases to trimming and J lost 4 bases, with 12 bases between them. CDR3 length: 15 residues.

CDR3 residues: CASSPLGQGAFEKLFF. The CDR3 bases are TGTGCCAGCAGCCCGCTAGGACAGGGGGCGTTTGAAAAACTGTTTTTT. J is TRBJ1-4 and V is TRBV7-9, with 11 nucleotides matching TRBD1. There are 16 residues in the CDR3. Unmatched junction bases numbered 9, after V lost 5 bases and J lost 7 bases. CDR1 is SEHNR and CDR2 is FQNEAQ in the germline V gene (reference sequence).

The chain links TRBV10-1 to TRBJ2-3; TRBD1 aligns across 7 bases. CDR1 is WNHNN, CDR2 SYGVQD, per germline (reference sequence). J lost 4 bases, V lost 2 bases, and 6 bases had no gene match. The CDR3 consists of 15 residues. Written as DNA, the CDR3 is TGCGCCAGCAGTGAGGACAGGGTAGGGGCAGATACGCAGTATTTT. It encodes CASSEDRVGADTQYF.

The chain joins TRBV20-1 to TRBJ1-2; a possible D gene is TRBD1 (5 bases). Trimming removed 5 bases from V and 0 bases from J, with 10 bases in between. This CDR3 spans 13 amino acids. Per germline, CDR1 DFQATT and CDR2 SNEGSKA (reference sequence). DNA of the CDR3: TGCAGTGCTCGGACACCTTCTAACTATGGCTACACCTTC. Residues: CSARTPSNYGYTF.

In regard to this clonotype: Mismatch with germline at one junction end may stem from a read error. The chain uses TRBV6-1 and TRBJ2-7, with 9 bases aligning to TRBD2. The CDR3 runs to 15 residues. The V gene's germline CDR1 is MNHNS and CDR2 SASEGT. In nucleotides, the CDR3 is TGTGCCGGCAGCGTCAGCGGGGGGACCCCAGAGACTCAGTACTTC. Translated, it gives CAGSVSGGTPETQYF.

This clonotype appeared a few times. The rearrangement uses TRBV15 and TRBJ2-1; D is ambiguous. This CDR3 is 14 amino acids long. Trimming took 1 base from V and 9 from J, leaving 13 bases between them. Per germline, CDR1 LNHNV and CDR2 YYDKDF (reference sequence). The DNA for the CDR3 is TGTGCCACCAGCAGAGTCCCCCCACTTTCTGAGCAGTTCTTC. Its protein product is CATSRVPPLSEQFF.

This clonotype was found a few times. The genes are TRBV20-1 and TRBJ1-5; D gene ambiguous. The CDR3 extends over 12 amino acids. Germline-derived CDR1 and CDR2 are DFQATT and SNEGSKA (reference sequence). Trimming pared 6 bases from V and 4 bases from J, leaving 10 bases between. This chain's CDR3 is CSAQELNQPQHF. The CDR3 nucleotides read TGCAGTGCCCAGGAGTTGAATCAGCCCCAGCATTTT.

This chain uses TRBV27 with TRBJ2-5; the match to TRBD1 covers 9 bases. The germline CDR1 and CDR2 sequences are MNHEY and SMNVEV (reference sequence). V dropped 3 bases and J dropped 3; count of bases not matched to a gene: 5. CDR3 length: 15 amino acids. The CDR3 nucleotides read TGTGCCAGCAGTTTCTTAACAGGGGGCGAAGAGACCCAGTACTTC. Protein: CASSFLTGGEETQYF.

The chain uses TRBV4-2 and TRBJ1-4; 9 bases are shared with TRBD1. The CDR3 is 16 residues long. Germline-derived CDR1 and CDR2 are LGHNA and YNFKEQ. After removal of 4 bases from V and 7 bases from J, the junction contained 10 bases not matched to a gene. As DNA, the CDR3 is TGTGCCAGCAGCCTTGAGGGGACAGGGCGGGGTGAAAAACTGTTTTTT. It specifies CASSLEGTGRGEKLFF.

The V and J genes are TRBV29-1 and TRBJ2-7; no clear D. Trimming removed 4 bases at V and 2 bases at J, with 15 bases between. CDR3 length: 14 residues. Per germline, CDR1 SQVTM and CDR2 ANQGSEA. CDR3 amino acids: CSVGLRAGAYEQYF. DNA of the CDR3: TGCAGCGTTGGCCTAAGGGCTGGGGCCTACGAGCAGTACTTC.

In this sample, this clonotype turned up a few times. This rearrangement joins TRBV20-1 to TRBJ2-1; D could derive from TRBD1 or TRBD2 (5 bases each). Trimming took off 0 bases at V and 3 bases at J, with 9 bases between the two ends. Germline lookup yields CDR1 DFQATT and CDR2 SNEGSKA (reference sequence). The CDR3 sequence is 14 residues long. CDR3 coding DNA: TGCAGTGCTAGAGACCGGGACGTCTACAATGAGCAGTTCTTC. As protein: CSARDRDVYNEQFF.

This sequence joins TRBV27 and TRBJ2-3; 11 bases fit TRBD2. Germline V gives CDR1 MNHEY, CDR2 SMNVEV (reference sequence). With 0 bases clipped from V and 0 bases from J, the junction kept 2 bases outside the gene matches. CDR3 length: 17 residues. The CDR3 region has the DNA TGTGCCAGCAGTTTATCGGGACTAGCGGCTAGCACAGATACGCAGTATTTT. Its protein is CASSLSGLAASTDTQYF.

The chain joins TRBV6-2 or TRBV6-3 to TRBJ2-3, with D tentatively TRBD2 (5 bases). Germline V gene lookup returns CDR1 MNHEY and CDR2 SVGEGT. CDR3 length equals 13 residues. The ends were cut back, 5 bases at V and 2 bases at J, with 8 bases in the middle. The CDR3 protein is CASSDGDTDTQYF. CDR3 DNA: TGTGCCAGCAGTGACGGGGACACAGATACGCAGTATTTT.

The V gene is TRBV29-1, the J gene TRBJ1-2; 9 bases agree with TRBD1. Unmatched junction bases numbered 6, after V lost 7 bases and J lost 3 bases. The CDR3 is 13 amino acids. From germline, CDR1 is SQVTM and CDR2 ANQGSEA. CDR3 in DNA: TGCAGCGCCGGGACAGGGATGTACTATGGCTACACCTTC. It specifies CSAGTGMYYGYTF.

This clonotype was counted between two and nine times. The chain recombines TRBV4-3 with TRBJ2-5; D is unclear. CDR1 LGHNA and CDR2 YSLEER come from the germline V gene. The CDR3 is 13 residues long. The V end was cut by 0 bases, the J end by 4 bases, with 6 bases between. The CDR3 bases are TGCGCCAGCAGCCAAGAGTCTCGAGAGACCCAGTACTTC. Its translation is CASSQESRETQYF.

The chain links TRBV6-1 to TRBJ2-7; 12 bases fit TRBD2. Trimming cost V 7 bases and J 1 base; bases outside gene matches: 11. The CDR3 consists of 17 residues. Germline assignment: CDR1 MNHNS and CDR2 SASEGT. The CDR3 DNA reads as TGTGCCAGCAAGCGGCGCCTCGGGACTAGCGGGTCCTACGAGCAGTACTTC. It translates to CASKRRLGTSGSYEQYF.

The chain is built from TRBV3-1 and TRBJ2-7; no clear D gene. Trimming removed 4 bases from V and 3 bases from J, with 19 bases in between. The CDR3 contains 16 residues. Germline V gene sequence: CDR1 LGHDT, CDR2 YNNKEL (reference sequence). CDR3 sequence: CASSPTPREGFYEQYF. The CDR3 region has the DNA TGTGCCAGCAGCCCTACCCCCCGTGAAGGTTTCTACGAGCAGTACTTC.

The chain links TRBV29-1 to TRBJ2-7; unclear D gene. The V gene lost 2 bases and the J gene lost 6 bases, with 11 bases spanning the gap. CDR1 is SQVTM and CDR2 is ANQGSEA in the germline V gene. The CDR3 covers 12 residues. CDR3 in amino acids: CSVEFGPSEQYF. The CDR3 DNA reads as TGCAGCGTTGAATTTGGTCCCTCCGAGCAGTACTTC.

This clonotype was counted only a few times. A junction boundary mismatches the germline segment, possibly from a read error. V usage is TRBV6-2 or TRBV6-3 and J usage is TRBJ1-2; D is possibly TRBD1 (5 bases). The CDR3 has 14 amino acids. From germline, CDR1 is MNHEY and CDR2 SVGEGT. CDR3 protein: CAGRSTALGGGYTF. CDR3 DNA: TGTGCCGGCAGATCGACAGCCCTGGGTGGTGGCTACACCTTC.

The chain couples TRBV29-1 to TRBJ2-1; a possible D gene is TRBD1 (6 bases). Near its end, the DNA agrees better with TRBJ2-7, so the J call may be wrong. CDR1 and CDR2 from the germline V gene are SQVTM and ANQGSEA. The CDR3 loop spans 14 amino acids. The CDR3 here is CSVEGQVTYNEQYF. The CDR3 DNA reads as TGCAGCGTTGAAGGACAGGTTACCTACAATGAGCAGTACTTC.

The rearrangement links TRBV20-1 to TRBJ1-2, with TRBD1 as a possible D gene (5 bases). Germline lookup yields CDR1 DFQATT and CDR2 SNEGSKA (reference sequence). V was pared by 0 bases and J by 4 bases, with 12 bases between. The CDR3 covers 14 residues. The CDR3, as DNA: TGCAGTGCTAGAGAAGACAGTGACCTCTATGGCTACACCTTC. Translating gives CSAREDSDLYGYTF.

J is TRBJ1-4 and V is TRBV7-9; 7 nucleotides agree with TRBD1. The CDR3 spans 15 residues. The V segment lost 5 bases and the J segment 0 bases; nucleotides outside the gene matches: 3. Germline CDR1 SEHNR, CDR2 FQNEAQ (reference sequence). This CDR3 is CASSVGQATNEKLFF. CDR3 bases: TGTGCCAGCAGCGTAGGACAGGCAACTAATGAAAAACTGTTTTTT. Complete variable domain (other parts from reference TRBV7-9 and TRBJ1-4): DTGVSQNPRHKITKRGQNVTFRCDPISEHNRLYWYRQTLGQGPEFLTYFQNEAQLEKSRLLSDRFSAERPKGSFSTLEIQRTEQGDSAMYLCASSVGQATNEKLFFGSGTQLSVL.

The CDR3 sequence is CATSPRLGASTDTQYF. In DNA, the CDR3 is TGTGCCACCAGCCCCCGACTAGGGGCCAGCACAGATACGCAGTATTTT. V usage is TRBV15 and J usage is TRBJ2-3, with a weak D call TRBD2 (6 bases). V gave up 5 bases and J gave up 0 bases, with 15 bases separating them. In germline, CDR1 is LNHNV, CDR2 YYDKDF (reference sequence). The CDR3 has 16 amino acids.

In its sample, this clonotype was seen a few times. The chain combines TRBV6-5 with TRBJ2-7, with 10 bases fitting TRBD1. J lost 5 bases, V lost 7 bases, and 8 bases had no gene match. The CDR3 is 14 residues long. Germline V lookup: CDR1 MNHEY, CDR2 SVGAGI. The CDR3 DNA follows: TGTGCCAGCACCGCACGGACAGGGGGGAACGAGCAGTACTTC. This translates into CASTARTGGNEQYF.

CDR3 nucleotides: TGTGCCAGCAGCTTAGATGGGGCAAACACGGGCTACACCTTC. Its protein is CASSLDGANTGYTF. The rearrangement joins TRBV7-9 to TRBJ1-2, with D perhaps matching TRBD1 (5 bases). This CDR3 has 14 residues. The V gene's germline CDR1 is SEHNR and CDR2 FQNEAQ (reference sequence). The germline V and J ends were trimmed by 1 base and 8 bases, with 14 bases remaining between them. The full variable domain, its missing parts supplied by reference TRBV7-9 and TRBJ1-2, is DTGVSQNPRHKITKRGQNVTFRCDPISEHNRLYWYRQTLGQGPEFLTYFQNEAQLEKSRLLSDRFSAERPKGSFSTLEIQRTEQGDSAMYLCASSLDGANTGYTFGSGTRLTVV.

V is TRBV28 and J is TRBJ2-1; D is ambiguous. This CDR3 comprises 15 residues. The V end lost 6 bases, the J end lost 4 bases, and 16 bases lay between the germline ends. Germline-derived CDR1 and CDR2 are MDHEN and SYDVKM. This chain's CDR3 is CASSPVNTVYNEQFF. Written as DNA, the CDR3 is TGTGCCAGCAGCCCCGTAAACACCGTGTACAATGAGCAGTTCTTC. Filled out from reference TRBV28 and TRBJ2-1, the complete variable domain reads DVKVTQSSRYLVKRTGEKVFLECVQDMDHENMFWYRQDPGLGLRLIYFSYDVKMKEKGDIPEGYSVSREKKERFSLILESASTNQTSMYLCASSPVNTVYNEQFFGPGTRLTVL.

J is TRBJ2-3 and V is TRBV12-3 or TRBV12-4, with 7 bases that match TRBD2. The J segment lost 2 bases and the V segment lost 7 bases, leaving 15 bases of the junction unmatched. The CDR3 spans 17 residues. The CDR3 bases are TGTGCCAGCACCCTGGGGCTTTGGGGGGGGGACACAGATACGCAGTATTTT. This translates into CASTLGLWGGDTDTQYF.

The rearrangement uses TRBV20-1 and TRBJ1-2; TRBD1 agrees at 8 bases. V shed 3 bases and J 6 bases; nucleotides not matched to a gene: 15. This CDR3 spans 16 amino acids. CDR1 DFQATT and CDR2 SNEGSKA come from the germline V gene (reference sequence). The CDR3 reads CSARRTGTVGDNGYTF. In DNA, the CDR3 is TGCAGTGCTAGGAGGACAGGGACAGTGGGAGATAATGGCTACACCTTC.